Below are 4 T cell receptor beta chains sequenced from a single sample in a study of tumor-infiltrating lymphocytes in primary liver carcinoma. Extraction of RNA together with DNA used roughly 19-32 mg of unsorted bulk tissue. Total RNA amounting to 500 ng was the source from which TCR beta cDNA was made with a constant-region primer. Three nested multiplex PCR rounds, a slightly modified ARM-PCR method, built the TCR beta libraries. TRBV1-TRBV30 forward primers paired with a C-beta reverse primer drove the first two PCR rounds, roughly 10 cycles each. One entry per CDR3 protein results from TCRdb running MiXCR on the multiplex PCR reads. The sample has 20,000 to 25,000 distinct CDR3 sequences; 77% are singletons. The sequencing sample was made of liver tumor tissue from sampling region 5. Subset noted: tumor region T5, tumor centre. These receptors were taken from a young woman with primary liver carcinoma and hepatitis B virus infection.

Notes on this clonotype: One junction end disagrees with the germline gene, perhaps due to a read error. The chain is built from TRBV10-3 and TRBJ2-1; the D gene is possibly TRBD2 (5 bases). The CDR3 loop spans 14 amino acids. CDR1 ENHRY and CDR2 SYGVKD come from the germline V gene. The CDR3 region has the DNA TGTGCCATCAGTACCGCGGCGACCCGGGATGAGCAATTCTTC. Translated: CAISTAATRDEQFF.

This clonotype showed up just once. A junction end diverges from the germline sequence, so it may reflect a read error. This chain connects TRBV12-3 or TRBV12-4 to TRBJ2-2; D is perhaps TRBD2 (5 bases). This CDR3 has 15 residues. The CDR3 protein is CASRVCDTNTGELFF. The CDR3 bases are TGTGCCAGCCGGGTGTGTGACACGAACACCGGGGAGTTGTTTTTT.

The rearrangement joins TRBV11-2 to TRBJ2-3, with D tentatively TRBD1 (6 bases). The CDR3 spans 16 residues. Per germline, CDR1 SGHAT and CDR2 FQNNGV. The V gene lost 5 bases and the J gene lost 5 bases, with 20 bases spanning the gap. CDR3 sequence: CASSRTRQEGGDTQYF. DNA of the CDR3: TGTGCCAGCAGCCGGACACGACAGGAAGGGGGAGATACGCAGTATTTT.

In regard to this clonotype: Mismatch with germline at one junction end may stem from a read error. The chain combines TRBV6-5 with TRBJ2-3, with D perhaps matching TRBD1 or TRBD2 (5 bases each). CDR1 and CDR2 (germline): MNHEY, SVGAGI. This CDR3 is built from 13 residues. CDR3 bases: TGTGCCAGCAGTCACTCGGGTCGGGACACGCAGTATTTT. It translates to CASSHSGRDTQYF.